This T cell receptor (beta chain) is drawn from a study of T cell changes during pregnancy in multiple sclerosis (dated by TCRdb to the late 2010s). A note on the overall study: Changes in the T cell repertoire over the course of pregnancy were examined in this study in women with multiple sclerosis.

The method behind the library was the immunoSEQ multiplex PCR assay. As stored in TCRdb, this immuneACCESS dataset retains in-frame rearrangements with V and J assigned. A fraction of the clones does not appear; measured against another copy, unresolved V genes explain less than half of the discrepancy, and the remainder lacks a known reason. This sample has approximately 70,000 clones in its table, and approximately 92% of those were observed once. The ten biggest clones cover about 2% of the sample. CDR1 and CDR2 are read off the germline V gene as KGHSH and LQKENI. There are 13 amino acids in the CDR3, from cysteine to phenylalanine inclusive. The sequence is cut down to CDR3 DNA, 39 bases in frame from base 1. V and J lose 3 bases and 7 bases, and a span of 12 bases separates them. This clone appeared once. This clone's antigen is unknown. No base quality values were provided; no much bigger clone lies one nucleotide off.

Material: peripheral blood, obtained in the second trimester of pregnancy. The sequence was obtained from a female donor with multiple sclerosis, enrolled in a pregnancy study. Recombination connected TRBV18 to TRBJ1-1; matching of 6 bases hints at TRBD1 as the D gene. The bases are TGTGCCAGCTCACCTGGTAGGGGGATTGAAGCTTTCTTT. The encoded protein is CASSPGRGIEAFF.